The 8 T cell receptor beta chains presented below share a single source sample, sequenced in a study of T cells in Graves' hyperthyroidism and ophthalmopathy. RNA transcripts were the template for amplifying TCR beta CDR3 regions. Researchers ran a first-round RT-PCR on the TCR CDR3 using the HTBI primer set. TCRdb re-derived calls from the multiplex PCR reads in MiXCR, one entry per CDR3 protein. The sample includes more than 500,000 distinct CDR3 sequences, around 15% of them seen just once. Sequenced material: blood. These TCRs come from a woman aged 25 to 39 with Graves' hyperthyroidism.

This clonotype was seen many times. The rearrangement links TRBV20-1 to TRBJ1-1; D is possibly TRBD1 (6 bases). V was clipped by 0 bases and J by 2 bases, with 13 bases between them. Per germline, CDR1 DFQATT and CDR2 SNEGSKA (reference sequence). This CDR3 contains 15 residues. The CDR3 bases are TGCAGTGCTAGAGATCTGGGCAGGGGAAACACTGAAGCTTTCTTT. It translates to CSARDLGRGNTEAFF.

This clonotype has at least ten counts. The chain couples TRBV13 to TRBJ2-7; tentatively, D is TRBD1 or TRBD2 (5 bases each). The length of the CDR3 is 14 residues. Germline V gives CDR1 PRHDT, CDR2 FYEKMQ (reference sequence). V gave up 8 bases and J gave up 3 bases, with 17 bases separating them. The CDR3 region is CASGWGTGVYEQYF. In nucleotides, the CDR3 is TGTGCCAGCGGGTGGGGGACCGGCGTCTACGAGCAGTACTTC. The entire variable domain, with the rest obtained from reference TRBV13 and TRBJ2-7, is as follows: AAGVIQSPRHLIKEKRETATLKCYPIPRHDTVYWYQQGPGQDPQFLISFYEKMQSDKGSIPDRFSAQQFSDYHSELNMSSLELGDSALYFCASGWGTGVYEQYFGPGTRLTVT.

This clonotype appeared many times. At one end, the junction sequence differs from germline, possibly due to a read error. The chain links TRBV20-1 to TRBJ2-5, with 7 bases that match TRBD1. The CDR3 loop spans 14 amino acids. Per the germline V gene, CDR1 is DFQATT and CDR2 is SNEGSKA (reference sequence). The CDR3 DNA sequence: TGCAGTGCTAGAGGATCTGGACAGGTAGAGGCCCAGTACTTC. This encodes CSARGSGQVEAQYF.

This clonotype was picked up many times. The chain recombines TRBV7-2 with TRBJ2-7, with D maybe TRBD2 (5 bases). Looked up from germline, CDR1 is SGHTA and CDR2 is FQGNSA. This CDR3 comprises 15 residues. V was cut by 7 bases and J by 3 bases, with 19 bases left in between. This CDR3 is CASTVGRGMSYEQYF. DNA of the CDR3: TGTGCCAGCACCGTAGGGAGAGGGATGAGCTACGAGCAGTACTTC.

This clonotype was seen a few times. V and J are TRBV28 and TRBJ2-7; 9 bases align to TRBD2. CDR3 length: 19 amino acids. The V and J ends lost 6 bases and 3 bases, in that order; junction bases with no gene match: 21. Germline CDR1 reads MDHEN; CDR2 reads SYDVKM. The CDR3: CASSGAGTSPAGYNYEQYF. The DNA for the CDR3 is TGTGCCAGCAGCGGGGCTGGGACTAGCCCCGCTGGCTACAACTACGAGCAGTACTTC.

V is TRBV19 and J is TRBJ2-2; maybe TRBD2 (5 bases). Between the trimmed V and J ends, which lost 5 bases and 4 bases, there was a span of 14 bases. Per germline, CDR1 LNHDA and CDR2 SQIVND (reference sequence). This CDR3 spans 15 amino acids. Here the CDR3 DNA reads TGTGCCAGTAGTCGAACTGGTGAGGGCACCGGGGAGCTGTTTTTT. It is translated as CASSRTGEGTGELFF.

A few counts support this clonotype. V is TRBV4-1 and J is TRBJ1-4; D unclear. The V gene's germline CDR1 is MGHRA and CDR2 YSYEKL. Trimming took off 0 bases at V and 8 bases at J, with 7 bases between the two ends. The CDR3 is 13 amino acids. CDR3 bases: TGCGCCAGCAGCCAAGATCTTCCCGAAAAACTGTTTTTT. Residues: CASSQDLPEKLFF.

This clonotype was recorded many times. This chain connects TRBV27 to TRBJ2-3, with TRBD2 identical over 12 bases. The CDR3 loop spans 18 amino acids. V lost 7 bases, J lost 6 bases, and 17 bases stayed unmatched. Germline CDR1 and CDR2: MNHEY and SMNVEV (reference sequence). CDR3 in DNA: TGTGCCAGCATAAGGGTACTAGCGGGAGGACTACCAAGGGATACGCAGTATTTT. Translation gives CASIRVLAGGLPRDTQYF.